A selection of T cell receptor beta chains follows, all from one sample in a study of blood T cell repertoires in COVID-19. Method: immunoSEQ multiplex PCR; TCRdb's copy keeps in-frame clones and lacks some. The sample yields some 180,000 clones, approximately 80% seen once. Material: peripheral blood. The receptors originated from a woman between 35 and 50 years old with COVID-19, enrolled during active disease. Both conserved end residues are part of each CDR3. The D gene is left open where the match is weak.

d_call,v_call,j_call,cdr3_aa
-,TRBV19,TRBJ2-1,CASSIGVYNEQFF
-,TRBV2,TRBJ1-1,CASSETGGQWDMNTEAFF
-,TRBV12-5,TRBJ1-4,CARETATNEKLFF
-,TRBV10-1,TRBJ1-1,CASRVTANTEAFF
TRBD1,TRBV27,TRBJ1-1,CASSLRDRPTEAFF
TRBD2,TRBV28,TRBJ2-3,CASSLLAGAGTDTQYF
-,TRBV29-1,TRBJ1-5,CSVVEGRGPQHF
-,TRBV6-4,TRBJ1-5,CASRETVNSNQPQHF
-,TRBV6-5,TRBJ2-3,CASSYPGTFTNTQYF
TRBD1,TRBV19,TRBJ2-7,CASSSPGTGAYEQYF
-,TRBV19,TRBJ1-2,CASQAVDYGYTF
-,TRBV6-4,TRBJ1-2,CASSLQANF
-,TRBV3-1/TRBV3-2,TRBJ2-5,CASSPHVAPETQYF
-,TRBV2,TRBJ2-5,CASGELKETQYF
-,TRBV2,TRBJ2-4,CASSEGGQQNIQYF
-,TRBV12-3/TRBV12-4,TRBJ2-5,CASSLGLKGTQYF
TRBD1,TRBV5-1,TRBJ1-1,CASSSRGVDEAFF
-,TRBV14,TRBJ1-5,CASSEDSGSSNQPQHF
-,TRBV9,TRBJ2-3,CASSVEITADTQYF
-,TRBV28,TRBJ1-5,CASRGQGGGNQPQHF
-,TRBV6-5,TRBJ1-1,CASSLNTMNTEAFF
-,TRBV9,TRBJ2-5,CASSATHDQETQYF
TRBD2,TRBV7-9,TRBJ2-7,CASSLTGTSGYEQYF
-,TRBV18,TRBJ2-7,CASSLKPGLTHGEQYF
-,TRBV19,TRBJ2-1,CASSDFNEQFF
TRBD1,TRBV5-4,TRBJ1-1,CASSQGQGRTSTEAFF
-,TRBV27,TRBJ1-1,CASSWGTSTEAFF
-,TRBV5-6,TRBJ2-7,CASSFGQGRSYEQYF
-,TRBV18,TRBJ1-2,CASSPPPPVYGYTF
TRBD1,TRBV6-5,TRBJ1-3,CASSEQGAGNTIYF
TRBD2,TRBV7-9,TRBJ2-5,CASSLGPSGLQETQYF
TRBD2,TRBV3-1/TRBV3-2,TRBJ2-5,CASSLLAGLAQETQYF
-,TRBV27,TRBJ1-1,CASSLVGDTEAFF
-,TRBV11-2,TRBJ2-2,CASSLAGGSATGELFF
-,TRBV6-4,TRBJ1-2,CASSDLAVDYGYTF
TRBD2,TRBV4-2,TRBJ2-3,CASSQDDLAGGRGTDTQYF
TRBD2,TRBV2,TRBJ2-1,CASEGTSDISSSYNEQFF
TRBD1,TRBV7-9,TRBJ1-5,CASSLGRTGNSNQPQHF
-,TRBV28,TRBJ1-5,CASSFGNWPQHF
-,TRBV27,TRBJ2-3,CASSGFSTDTQYF
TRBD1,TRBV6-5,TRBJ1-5,CASTRQGGNQPQHF
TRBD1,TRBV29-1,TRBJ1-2,CSAEGQGTNYGYTF
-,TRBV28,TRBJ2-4,CASSFPGAAKNIQYF
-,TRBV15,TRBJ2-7,CATSRVGGHEQYF
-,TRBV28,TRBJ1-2,CASSPPGGARGYTF
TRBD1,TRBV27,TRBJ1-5,CASSTWTGEPQHF
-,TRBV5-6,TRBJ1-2,CASSWGGDGYTF
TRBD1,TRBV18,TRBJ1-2,CASSPPSRGLSDGYTF
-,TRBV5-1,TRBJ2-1,CASSLLDQGSYNEQFF
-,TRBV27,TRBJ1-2,CASSRTGTFLNYGYTF
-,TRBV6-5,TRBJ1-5,CASSLQTGGNQPQHF
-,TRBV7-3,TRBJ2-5,CASSLNRASETQYF
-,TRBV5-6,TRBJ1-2,CASSFGGADYGYTF
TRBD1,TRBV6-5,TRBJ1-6,CASSYSGGNSPLHF
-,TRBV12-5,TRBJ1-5,CASGLVEWGDQPQHF
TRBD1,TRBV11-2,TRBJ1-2,CASSSDLTGGFYGYTF
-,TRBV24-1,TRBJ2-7,CATSSGSYEQYF
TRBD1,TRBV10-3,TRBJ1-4,CAISVDRGSEKLFF
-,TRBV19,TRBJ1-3,CASSTDSFSGNTIYF
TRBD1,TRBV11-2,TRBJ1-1,CASSPDVGQGFEAFF